This T cell receptor beta chain was sequenced in a study of siplizumab effects on memory and regulatory T cells (dated by TCRdb to the late 2010s). Concerning the study at large: The study examined how the anti-CD2 antibody siplizumab affects alloreactive T-cell subsets in allogeneic mixed lymphocyte reactions built from human PBMCs.

Results and caveats for the whole study, not just this receptor: Siplizumab significantly lowered the cumulative frequency of alloreactive sequences that could be traced to unstimulated CD4+ memory T cells. Of the alloreactive CD4+ clones that could be mapped, the Treg-derived share averaged roughly 69% with siplizumab compared with 25% to 30% in control reactions. Because sequences below about 10^-5 frequency were poorly captured, only a minor fraction of alloreactive clones could be mapped to unstimulated subsets. For roughly 75-97% of proliferating CD4+ or CD8+ clones, no naive or memory phenotype could be assigned. Unstimulated naive T cells appeared to be more diverse than memory T cells, and naive cells seemed to make a substantial contribution to the alloresponse. The suppressive function of proliferating Tregs from siplizumab cultures was not functionally confirmed.

The library relied on the immunoSEQ multiplex PCR assay. Around 10^5 TCR templates per sample were assayed by the deep sequencing platform. Genomic DNA extracted from sorted T cells was the material used for TCRbeta CDR3 sequencing. In the original analysis: The R programming language was used for clonal analysis of the TCRbeta CDR3 data. Alloreactive CD4+ and CD8+ clones were identified by comparing unstimulated samples to CFSE-low samples taken after the reaction. Regulatory or non-regulatory origin was assigned to alloreactive CD4+ clones by matching of sequences to sorted unstimulated Treg and non-Treg repertoires. TCRdb took over this immuneACCESS table, retaining in-frame rearrangements with V and J assigned. Such tables are incomplete; in checked studies, under half of the missing clones stem from an unresolved V gene, and the remainder is unexplained. The D gene and trimming were derived from the DNA, and the V and J assignments and clone size from that table. A total of 100,000 or so clones appear in this sample, around 95% of them only once. Together, the top ten hold under 0.7% of the sample.

Sorted unstimulated T cells and proliferating T cells recovered from mixed lymphocyte reactions underwent TCRbeta CDR3 sequencing. Fresh whole blood from ten HLA-typed healthy donors served as the source for isolating PBMCs. To map where alloreactive clones came from, CD4+ regulatory T cells in the unstimulated state were FACS-sorted. About this clone itself: Its antigen is not yet known. No much larger clonotype is one base removed from it; base qualities were not supplied.

Including the terminal cysteine and phenylalanine, the CDR3 comprises 14 residues. The retained sequence is limited to the CDR3, 42 bases, with the frame set at the first base. CDR1 GTSNPN and CDR2 SVGIG are derived from the germline V gene (reference sequence). V trim: 4 bases; J trim: 4 bases; unmatched bases: 5. The sequence joins TRBV30 to TRBJ2-7; 12 bases in the junction line up with TRBD2. The sequencing input was Tregs sorted from blood. The clonotype originates from a human donor in good health. This receptor has the CDR3 CAWTSGLAGYEQYF. The DNA sequence is given as TGTGCCTGGACCTCTGGACTAGCGGGATACGAGCAGTACTTC. Reference TRBV30 and TRBJ2-7 genes cover what lies past the CDR3, so the full variable domain is SQTIHQWPATLVQPVGSPLSLECTVEGTSNPNLYWYRQAAGRGLQLLFYSVGIGQISSEVPQNLSASRPQDRQFILSSKKLLLSDSGFYLCAWTSGLAGYEQYFGPGTRLTVT.